The 20 T cell receptor beta chains given below trace back to one sample, sequenced in a study of beta chain features in type 1 diabetes. Study-wide results and limits: In all four CD4+ subsets, TCRB CDR3 length was significantly, moderately reduced in type 1 diabetes.

TCRB transcripts that were expressed got sequenced, as all of the isolated RNA had been reverse transcribed. The data were produced by immunoSEQ multiplex PCR, yet TCRdb's version contains in-frame clones alone and is incomplete. The sample holds some 350,000 clones, around a tenth seen once. What these receptors recognize is not known. Sequencing was performed on central memory CD4+ T cells from blood. The receptors derive from a man aged 25 to 40 with type 1 diabetes.

This clone was counted a few times. The V call is TRBV7-9, the J call TRBJ1-4; a weak D match, TRBD1 (5 bases). Trimming left V 7 bases short and J 8 bases short, with 14 bases between. Germline-derived CDR1 and CDR2 are SEHNR and FQNEAQ (reference sequence). There are 13 residues in the CDR3. The CDR3 DNA reads TGTGCCAGCACTTGGGGCCGGGAGGAAAAACTGTTTTTT. Translating it yields CASTWGREEKLFF.

This clone came up a few times. Within the sample, other DNA sequences also encode this same CDR3. The chain couples TRBV28 to TRBJ2-5; D may be TRBD1 (5 bases). CDR3 length equals 13 residues. Germline assignment: CDR1 MDHEN and CDR2 SYDVKM. V gave up 5 bases and J gave up 1 base, with 8 bases separating them. CDR3 protein: CASSDSAQETQYF. In DNA form, the CDR3 reads TGTGCCAGCAGTGACAGCGCCCAAGAGACCCAGTACTTC.

The genes are TRBV11-2 and TRBJ2-5; D is unresolved. The germline gives CDR1 SGHAT, CDR2 FQNNGV. Trimming pared 5 bases from V and 1 base from J, leaving 8 bases between. The CDR3 is made up of 13 amino acids. The CDR3 loop is CASSLGGQETQYF. CDR3 DNA: TGTGCCAGCAGCCTGGGCGGCCAAGAGACCCAGTACTTC. The full variable domain, in which reference TRBV11-2 and TRBJ2-5 provide the parts outside the CDR3, is EAGVAQSPRYKIIEKRQSVAFWCNPISGHATLYWYQQILGQGPKLLIQFQNNGVVDDSQLPKDRFSAERLKGVDSTLKIQPAKLEDSAVYLCASSLGGQETQYFGPGTRLLVL.

This clone was detected ten times or more. This chain uses TRBV6-5 with TRBJ2-2, with 10 bases identical to TRBD2. Germline trimming cut 2 bases from V and 8 bases from J; bases unmatched to any gene: 5. The CDR3 is 15 amino acids. The germline V gene has CDR1 MNHEY and CDR2 SVGAGI. The CDR3 spells CASSYLSSGRGELFF. The CDR3 bases are TGTGCCAGCAGTTACCTCTCTAGCGGGAGAGGGGAGCTGTTTTTT.

The chain is built from TRBV4-1 and TRBJ2-7, with D perhaps TRBD2 (6 bases). Trimming removed 5 bases at V and 2 bases at J, with 13 bases between. Per germline, CDR1 MGHRA and CDR2 YSYEKL. The CDR3 sequence is 14 residues long. The DNA for the CDR3 is TGCGCCAGCAGCTGGTTGGAGGGTCCCTACGAGCAGTACTTC. This codes for CASSWLEGPYEQYF.

In nucleotides, the CDR3 is TGTGCCAGCTCACCACAAGGACAGGGTCACACCGGGGAGCTGTTTTTT. Amino acids: CASSPQGQGHTGELFF. V usage is TRBV18 and J usage is TRBJ2-2, with TRBD1 matching 8 bases. This CDR3 comprises 16 residues. Germline-derived CDR1 and CDR2 are KGHSH and LQKENI. V shed 1 base, J shed 3 bases, and the junction held 4 bases outside the gene matches.

The chain has TRBV7-6 and TRBJ2-1, with D hard to call. V was cut by 2 bases and J by 7 bases, with 12 bases left in between. This CDR3 region has 14 residues. CDR1 SGHVS and CDR2 FNYEAQ come from the germline V gene. The DNA of the CDR3 is TGTGCCAGCAGCTTACAGCCCCAATCGAATGAGCAGTTCTTC. Amino acid sequence: CASSLQPQSNEQFF.

A few counts support this clone. This chain connects TRBV14 to TRBJ1-2; D gene unclear. This CDR3 region has 16 residues. V lost 8 bases and J lost 2, with 21 bases in between. Germline CDR1 is SGHDN and CDR2 is FVKESK. The CDR3: CASLPYSANGNYGYTF. CDR3 DNA: TGTGCCAGCCTACCCTATAGTGCGAATGGAAACTATGGCTACACCTTC.

At least ten counts were recorded for this clone. The rearrangement joins TRBV4-2 to TRBJ2-1; the D gene is possibly TRBD2 (5 bases). The V gene's germline CDR1 is LGHNA and CDR2 YNFKEQ. This CDR3 region has 13 residues. The V gene lost 4 bases and the J gene lost 4 bases, with 8 bases spanning the gap. The CDR3: CASSRGAYNEQFF. CDR3 DNA sequence: TGTGCCAGCAGCCGGGGAGCGTACAATGAGCAGTTCTTC.

V and J are TRBV27 and TRBJ1-2; 10 bases match TRBD1. CDR3 length: 15 residues. The trim removed 6 bases at V and 4 bases at J, leaving 8 bases unmatched. Per germline, CDR1 MNHEY and CDR2 SMNVEV (reference sequence). CDR3 amino acids: CASRWGTGEGYGYTF. In DNA, the CDR3 is TGTGCCAGCAGATGGGGGACAGGGGAGGGCTATGGCTACACCTTC.

This clone has a handful of counts. The CDR3 DNA follows: TGTGCCAGCAGTTTTGAGGGACTAGCGATCAACGAGCAGTACTTC. This sequence encodes CASSFEGLAINEQYF. The chain links TRBV28 to TRBJ2-7, with 10 bases fitting TRBD2. V lost 3 bases, J lost 5 bases, and 7 bases stayed unmatched. Germline V gene sequence: CDR1 MDHEN, CDR2 SYDVKM. The CDR3 length is 15 residues.

The chain employs TRBV27 and TRBJ2-3, with D possibly matching TRBD2 (5 bases). V was clipped by 7 bases and J by 1 base, with 9 bases between them. The germline gives CDR1 MNHEY, CDR2 SMNVEV (reference sequence). The CDR3 is 13 residues long. DNA of the CDR3: TGTGCCAGCACCCTACTAGGCACAGATACGCAGTATTTT. It codes for CASTLLGTDTQYF.

This chain uses TRBV7-8 with TRBJ1-3; D not resolved. This CDR3 has 13 residues. CDR1 and CDR2 from the germline V gene are SGHVS and FQNEAQ. V shed 4 bases and J shed 0 bases, with 4 bases lying between them. The CDR3 DNA reads TGTGCCAGCAGCTCCAACTCTGGAAACACCATATATTTT. Translating it yields CASSSNSGNTIYF.

There are many counts of this clone. The gene calls are TRBV2 and TRBJ2-6, with D unclear. The CDR3 consists of 13 residues. Germline CDR1 is SNHLY and CDR2 is FYNNEI. Trimming removed 5 bases at V and 0 bases at J, with 2 bases between. CDR3 nucleotide sequence: TGTGCCAGCAGTCCCTCTGGGGCCAACGTCCTGACTTTC. Translated, it gives CASSPSGANVLTF.

This clone has more than one count but fewer than ten. V usage is TRBV4-2 and J usage is TRBJ2-2; D might be TRBD2 (5 bases). CDR1 is LGHNA, CDR2 YNFKEQ, per germline. With 1 base removed from V and 3 bases from J, the gap between germline ends came to 12 bases. The CDR3 has 16 residues. The DNA of the CDR3 is TGTGCCAGCAGCCAAGTTGCTAGCCGAGACACCGGGGAGCTGTTTTTT. This sequence encodes CASSQVASRDTGELFF.

This clone was counted only a few times. The chain couples TRBV28 to TRBJ2-3; TRBD2 matches 7 bases. V lost 7 bases, J lost 4 bases, and 5 bases stayed unmatched. The CDR3 is 13 amino acids. CDR1 is MDHEN and CDR2 is SYDVKM in the germline V gene. CDR3 nucleotides: TGTGCCAGCACGGGGGGAGCCGCAGATACGCAGTATTTT. Its translation is CASTGGAADTQYF.

The gene calls are TRBV9 and TRBJ1-1; unclear D gene. This CDR3 contains 14 residues. The V end was cut by 4 bases, the J end by 0 bases, with 10 bases between. Looked up from germline, CDR1 is SGDLS and CDR2 is YYNGEE. The DNA for the CDR3 is TGTGCCAGCAGCCCTCGACGGATGAACACTGAAGCTTTCTTT. Its protein is CASSPRRMNTEAFF. Full variable domain (outside the CDR3, taken from reference TRBV9 and TRBJ1-1): DSGVTQTPKHLITATGQRVTLRCSPRSGDLSVYWYQQSLDQGLQFLIQYYNGEERAKGNILERFSAQQFPDLHSELNLSSLELGDSALYFCASSPRRMNTEAFFGQGTRLTVV.

This clone was seen a few times. This chain connects TRBV6-1 to TRBJ2-5; D remains unclear. In germline, CDR1 is MNHNS, CDR2 SASEGT. The CDR3 loop spans 13 amino acids. Trimming cost V 4 bases and J 5 bases, with 11 bases left between them. The CDR3 DNA is TGTGCCAGCAGTGGAAGACGGGCGGAGACCCAGTACTTC. Protein sequence: CASSGRRAETQYF.

Many counts were recorded for this clone. The chain is built from TRBV29-1 and TRBJ2-3; D unclear. In germline, CDR1 is SQVTM, CDR2 ANQGSEA. Deletions cut 0 bases from V and 4 bases from J, with 5 bases between. The CDR3 length is 12 residues. CDR3 protein: CSVEEGADTQYF. The CDR3 region has the DNA TGCAGCGTTGAAGAAGGTGCAGATACGCAGTATTTT.

Comments on this clone: The same CDR3 arises from other DNA sequences in this sample as well. V usage is TRBV18 and J usage is TRBJ1-1; 8 bases line up with TRBD1. The CDR3 is 12 residues long. Trimming removed 5 bases from V and 4 bases from J; junction bases left unmatched: 0. Germline V gives CDR1 KGHSH, CDR2 LQKENI. CDR3 region: CASSTGGTEAFF. The CDR3 DNA reads TGTGCCAGCTCAACAGGGGGCACTGAAGCTTTCTTT.